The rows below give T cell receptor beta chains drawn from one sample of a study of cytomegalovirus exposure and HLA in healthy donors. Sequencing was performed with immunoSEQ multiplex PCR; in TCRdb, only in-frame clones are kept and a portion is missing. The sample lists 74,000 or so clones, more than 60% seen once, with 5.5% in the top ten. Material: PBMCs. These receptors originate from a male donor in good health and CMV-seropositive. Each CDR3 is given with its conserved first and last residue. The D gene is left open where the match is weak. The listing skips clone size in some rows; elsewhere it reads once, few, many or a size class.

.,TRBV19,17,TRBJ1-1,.,CASTRRGRGGAHTEAFF,TGTGCCAGTACTCGTCGGGGAAGGGGAGGTGCGCACACTGAAGCTTTCTTT
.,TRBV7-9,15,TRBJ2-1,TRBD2,CASSSASGLYNEQFF,TGTGCCAGCAGTTCTGCTAGCGGACTATACAATGAGCAGTTCTTC
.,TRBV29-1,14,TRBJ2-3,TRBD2,CSGEIAGGTDTQYF,TGCAGCGGGGAAATAGCGGGGGGCACAGATACGCAGTATTTT
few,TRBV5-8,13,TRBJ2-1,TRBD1,CASSLGQGDEQFF,TGTGCCAGCAGTTTGGGACAGGGCGATGAGCAGTTCTTC
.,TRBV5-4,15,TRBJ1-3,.,CASSSMLGAGNTIYF,TGTGCCAGCAGCTCAATGCTGGGCGCTGGAAACACCATATATTTT
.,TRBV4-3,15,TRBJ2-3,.,CASSQVWRGTDTQYF,TGCGCCAGCAGCCAAGTGTGGAGAGGCACAGATACGCAGTATTTT
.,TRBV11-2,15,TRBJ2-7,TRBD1,CASSFNRDSSYEQYF,TGTGCCAGCAGCTTTAACCGGGACAGCTCCTACGAGCAGTACTTC
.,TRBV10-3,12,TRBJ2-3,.,CAARASTDTQYF,TGTGCCGCCAGGGCTAGCACAGATACGCAGTATTTT
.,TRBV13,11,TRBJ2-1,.,CASSLGYEQFF,TGTGCCAGCAGCTTAGGCTATGAGCAGTTCTTC
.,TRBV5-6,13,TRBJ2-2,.,CASSLVMTGELFF,TGTGCCAGCAGCTTGGTCATGACCGGGGAGCTGTTTTTT
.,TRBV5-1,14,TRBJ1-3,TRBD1,CASSPDRVGNTIYF,TGCGCCAGCTCCCCTGACAGGGTCGGAAACACCATATATTTT
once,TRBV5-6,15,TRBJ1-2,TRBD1,CASSQGWTGRIGYTF,TGTGCCAGCAGCCAGGGTTGGACAGGGAGAATTGGCTACACCTTC
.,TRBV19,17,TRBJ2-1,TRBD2,CASSHLPGGRAWNEQFF,TGTGCCAGTAGTCACCTCCCCGGCGGGAGGGCCTGGAATGAGCAGTTCTTC
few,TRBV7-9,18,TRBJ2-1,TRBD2,CSSSLAGFARGREGEQFF,TGTTCCAGCAGCTTAGCGGGGTTTGCGCGCGGGAGGGAGGGTGAGCAGTTCTTC
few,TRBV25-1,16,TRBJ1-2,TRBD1,CASSESWTGGIYGYTF,TGTGCCAGCAGTGAATCCTGGACAGGGGGCATCTATGGCTACACCTTC
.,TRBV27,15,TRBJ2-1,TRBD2,CASSFLAGELNEQFF,TGTGCCAGCAGTTTTCTGGCGGGAGAATTGAATGAGCAGTTCTTC
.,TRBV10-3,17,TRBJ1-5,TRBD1,CASYGTGTPYSNQPQHF,TGTGCCAGCTACGGGACAGGGACCCCCTATAGCAATCAGCCCCAGCATTTT
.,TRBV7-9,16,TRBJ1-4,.,CASSLFGRLVEEKLFF,TGTGCCAGCAGCTTATTTGGTCGACTGGTGGAGGAAAAACTGTTTTTT
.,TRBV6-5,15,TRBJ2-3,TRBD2,CASSYSRSGRAPQYF,TGTGCCAGCAGTTACTCACGAAGCGGGAGGGCCCCGCAGTATTTT
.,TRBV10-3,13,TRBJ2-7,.,CAISVQGSYEQYF,TGTGCCATCAGTGTACAGGGCTCCTACGAGCAGTACTTC
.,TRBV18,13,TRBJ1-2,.,CASSRGEDYGYTF,TGTGCCAGCTCACGGGGGGAAGACTATGGCTACACCTTC
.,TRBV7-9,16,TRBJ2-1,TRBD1,CASSFWTGGAYNEQFF,TGTGCCAGCAGCTTTTGGACAGGGGGAGCCTACAATGAGCAGTTCTTC
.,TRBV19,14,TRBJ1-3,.,CANRQSYLGNTIYF,TGTGCCAACCGACAGTCATACCTTGGAAACACCATATATTTT
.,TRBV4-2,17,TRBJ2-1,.,CASSQAPTGSSYNEQFF,TGTGCCAGCAGCCAAGCGCCGACAGGCAGCTCCTACAATGAGCAGTTCTTC